This T cell receptor (beta chain) was sequenced for a study of identical twins. Study-level points and caveats: Insertions were fewer in abundant cord blood beta clonotypes, whereas memory repertoires showed none of this pattern.

TCRdb analysed the 5' RACE reads with MiXCR anew, one entry per CDR3 protein. The sample has hundreds of thousands of distinct CDR3 sequences, 15% to 20% seen once. Germline-derived CDR1 and CDR2 are DFQATT and SNEGSKA (reference sequence). The length of the CDR3 is 15 residues. The V gene lost 2 bases and the J gene lost 1 base, with 15 bases spanning the gap. Remarks on this clonotype: The antigen remains undetermined.

The sample was also linked to a second study, of T cells expressing NK-cell markers. In that study: Seven sequenced donors out of eight were HCMV-seropositive, one seronegative. Dominant NKG2C+ clonotypes made up about 1.0-7.5% of CD8+ T cells in six donors. In a handful of donors, dominant clonotypes made up about 25-65% of CD3+CD56-NKG2C+ cells.

The J gene is TRBJ2-7, the V gene TRBV20-1; D not certain. The sequence came from a woman under 30 in good health. Sequencing input: PBMCs. In DNA form, the CDR3 reads TGCAGTGCTAGATCCCCGATAGGAGCGTCCTACGAGCAGTACTTC. Protein sequence: CSARSPIGASYEQYF.